This passage covers 2 T cell receptor beta chains from one sample sequenced in a study of CD8 T cells in ankylosing spondylitis. These receptors are not linked to any known antigen. Findings and limits, study-wide: What appeared characteristic of ankylosing spondylitis blood was a TCR beta motif of several highly homologous variants.

TCRdb ran MiXCR on the 5' RACE reads and lists one entry per CDR3 protein. The data hold just under 550,000 distinct CDR3 sequences, with roughly 13% observed a single time. The sequenced material came from blood, either unsorted or a sorted T cell fraction (not recorded which). The receptors shown here come from a male donor with ankylosing spondylitis.

Written as DNA, the CDR3 is TGCAGCGGCGGACTAGCGGAAGAGACCCAGTACTTC. It specifies CSGGLAEETQYF. The rearrangement links TRBV29-1 to TRBJ2-5; 10 positions agree with TRBD2. V was pared by 7 bases and J by 3 bases, with 2 bases of the junction left unmatched. Germline V gene lookup returns CDR1 SQVTM and CDR2 ANQGSEA. This CDR3 is 12 amino acids long.

This clonotype showed up many times. At one boundary the junction diverges from the germline segment, which might be a read error. The gene calls are TRBV7-9 and TRBJ2-4; the D gene is possibly TRBD2 (5 bases). There are 12 residues in the CDR3. Germline V lookup: CDR1 SEHNR, CDR2 FQNEAQ (reference sequence). CDR3 protein: CASSDQTEKRDF. DNA of the CDR3: TGTGCCAGCAGCGACCAGACTGAAAAGAGGGACTTC.